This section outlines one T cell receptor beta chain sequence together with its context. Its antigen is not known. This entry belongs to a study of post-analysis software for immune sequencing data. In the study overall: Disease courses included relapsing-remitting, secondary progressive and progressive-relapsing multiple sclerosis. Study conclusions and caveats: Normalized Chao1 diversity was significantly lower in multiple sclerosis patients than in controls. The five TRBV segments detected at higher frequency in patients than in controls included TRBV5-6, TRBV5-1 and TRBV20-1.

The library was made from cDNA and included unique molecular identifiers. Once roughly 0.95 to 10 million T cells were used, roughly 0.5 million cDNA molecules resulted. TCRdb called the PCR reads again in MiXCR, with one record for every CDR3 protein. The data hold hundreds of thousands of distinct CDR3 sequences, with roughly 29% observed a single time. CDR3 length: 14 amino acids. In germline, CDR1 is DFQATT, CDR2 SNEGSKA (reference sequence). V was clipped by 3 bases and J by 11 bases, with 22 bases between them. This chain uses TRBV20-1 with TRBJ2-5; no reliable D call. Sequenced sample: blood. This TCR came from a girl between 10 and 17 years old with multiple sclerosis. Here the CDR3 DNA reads TGCAGTGCTAGTAGCTCCTCCCCCTACAATGAGCAGTACTTC. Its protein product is CSASSSSPYNEQYF.